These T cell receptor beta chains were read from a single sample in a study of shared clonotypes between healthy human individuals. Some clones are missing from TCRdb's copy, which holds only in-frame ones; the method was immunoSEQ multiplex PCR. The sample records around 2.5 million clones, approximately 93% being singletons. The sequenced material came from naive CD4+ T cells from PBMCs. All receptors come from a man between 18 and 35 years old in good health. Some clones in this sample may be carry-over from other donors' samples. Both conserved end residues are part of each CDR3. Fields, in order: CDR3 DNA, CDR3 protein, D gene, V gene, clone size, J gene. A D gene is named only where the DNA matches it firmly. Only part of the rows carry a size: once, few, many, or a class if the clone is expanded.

cdr3_nt: TGTGCCAGCCGGGACAGGGGTTCCTACGAGCAGTACTTC; cdr3_aa: CASRDRGSYEQYF; d_call: TRBD1; v_call: TRBV6-6; clone_size: NA; j_call: TRBJ2-7
cdr3_nt: TGTGCCTGGAGTGTAATAGGATACGAGCAGTACTTC; cdr3_aa: CAWSVIGYEQYF; d_call: NA; v_call: TRBV30; clone_size: NA; j_call: TRBJ2-7
cdr3_nt: TGTGCCAGTAGTTACGGGGCGGGACATCGCACAGATACGCAGTATTTT; cdr3_aa: CASSYGAGHRTDTQYF; d_call: NA; v_call: TRBV19; clone_size: NA; j_call: TRBJ2-3
cdr3_nt: TGTGCCAGCAGCTTAGGATTAGACCAGTTCTTC; cdr3_aa: CASSLGLDQFF; d_call: NA; v_call: TRBV7-9; clone_size: once; j_call: TRBJ2-1
cdr3_nt: TGTGCCAGCTCCCCTGTGCCAGGAGATACGCAGTATTTT; cdr3_aa: CASSPVPGDTQYF; d_call: NA; v_call: TRBV18; clone_size: NA; j_call: TRBJ2-3
cdr3_nt: TGCGCCAGCACTGGGACAAATACCTACGAGCAGTACTTC; cdr3_aa: CASTGTNTYEQYF; d_call: NA; v_call: TRBV10-1; clone_size: NA; j_call: TRBJ2-7
cdr3_nt: TGTGCCAGCAGTATCGGGACGAGATATGGCTACACCTTC; cdr3_aa: CASSIGTRYGYTF; d_call: NA; v_call: TRBV6-5; clone_size: NA; j_call: TRBJ1-2
cdr3_nt: TGTGCCGGAGCCCAAGCGGGAGCGGATACGCAGTATTTT; cdr3_aa: CAGAQAGADTQYF; d_call: TRBD2; v_call: TRBV30; clone_size: NA; j_call: TRBJ2-3
cdr3_nt: TGTGCTAGTGCCGTGAAGGGGAGTAGCACAGATACGCAGTATTTT; cdr3_aa: CASAVKGSSTDTQYF; d_call: NA; v_call: TRBV12-5; clone_size: NA; j_call: TRBJ2-3
cdr3_nt: TGTGCCAGCAGCCAAGGTTCCGGGGAGTACACAGATACGCAGTATTTT; cdr3_aa: CASSQGSGEYTDTQYF; d_call: NA; v_call: TRBV4-2; clone_size: NA; j_call: TRBJ2-3
cdr3_nt: TGTGCCAGCAGTTCTCCAGGGACAGGAGGGAACACCATATATTTT; cdr3_aa: CASSSPGTGGNTIYF; d_call: TRBD1; v_call: TRBV25-1; clone_size: NA; j_call: TRBJ1-3
cdr3_nt: TGTGCCAGCAGCTTAACACGGCGGGAGGGGATTTACAATGAGCAGTTCTTC; cdr3_aa: CASSLTRREGIYNEQFF; d_call: TRBD2; v_call: TRBV7-3; clone_size: NA; j_call: TRBJ2-1
cdr3_nt: TGCGCCAGCAGCTGGGCAGGAGCCCCCAATGAGCAGTTCTTC; cdr3_aa: CASSWAGAPNEQFF; d_call: NA; v_call: TRBV5-1; clone_size: NA; j_call: TRBJ2-1
cdr3_nt: TGTGCCAGCTCACAGCGGGGGGTCGAGCAGTACTTC; cdr3_aa: CASSQRGVEQYF; d_call: TRBD2; v_call: TRBV18; clone_size: NA; j_call: TRBJ2-7
cdr3_nt: TGTGCCAGCAGCGCCCAACACAGGTCCCTCTCTGGAAACACCATATATTTT; cdr3_aa: CASSAQHRSLSGNTIYF; d_call: NA; v_call: TRBV9; clone_size: NA; j_call: TRBJ1-3
cdr3_nt: TGTGCCAGCAGCCCCGAAGGGGGACGGGTAAACATTCAGTACTTC; cdr3_aa: CASSPEGGRVNIQYF; d_call: NA; v_call: TRBV11-2; clone_size: NA; j_call: TRBJ2-4
cdr3_nt: TGCGGCGAACGCAAGGACGGACCCACCTACGAGCAGTACTTC; cdr3_aa: CGERKDGPTYEQYF; d_call: NA; v_call: TRBV23-1; clone_size: NA; j_call: TRBJ2-7
cdr3_nt: TGCGCCAGCAGCCAAGACTTGCTAGCGGGAGGGCGCACAGATACGCAGTATTTT; cdr3_aa: CASSQDLLAGGRTDTQYF; d_call: TRBD2; v_call: TRBV4-3; clone_size: once; j_call: TRBJ2-3
cdr3_nt: TGTGCCAGCAGCGCGAACAGGGGTCGAGAGAACGAGCAGTACTTC; cdr3_aa: CASSANRGRENEQYF; d_call: TRBD1; v_call: TRBV2; clone_size: NA; j_call: TRBJ2-7
cdr3_nt: TGTGCCAGCAGGGTCACCGGGCCGCGGGGGGGGAACACTGAAGCTTTCTTT; cdr3_aa: CASRVTGPRGGNTEAFF; d_call: NA; v_call: TRBV7-2; clone_size: NA; j_call: TRBJ1-1
cdr3_nt: TGTGCCAGTAGTATGGTTGGGGGGGTTCGAGCTTTCTTT; cdr3_aa: CASSMVGGVRAFF; d_call: NA; v_call: TRBV19; clone_size: once; j_call: TRBJ1-1
cdr3_nt: TGCGCCAGCAGCTCCTCCGGGACTAGCTACAATGAGCAGTTCTTC; cdr3_aa: CASSSSGTSYNEQFF; d_call: TRBD2; v_call: TRBV5-1; clone_size: once; j_call: TRBJ2-1
cdr3_nt: TGTGCCAGCAGTTACTCGACTGCTACCCCGTTCTTC; cdr3_aa: CASSYSTATPFF; d_call: NA; v_call: TRBV6-6; clone_size: NA; j_call: TRBJ2-1
cdr3_nt: TGTGCCACCCGGACTAGCGGACTCGGGACCCAGTACTTC; cdr3_aa: CATRTSGLGTQYF; d_call: TRBD2; v_call: TRBV27; clone_size: NA; j_call: TRBJ2-5
cdr3_nt: TGTGCCAGCAGCTTGAGAGTAAGAACAGCACTTTGGAACACAGATACGCAGTATTTT; cdr3_aa: CASSLRVRTALWNTDTQYF; d_call: NA; v_call: TRBV7-2; clone_size: NA; j_call: TRBJ2-3
cdr3_nt: TGCGCCAGCAGCCCGGATCCCCGGGACAGGGTTGAAAAACTGTTTTTT; cdr3_aa: CASSPDPRDRVEKLFF; d_call: TRBD1; v_call: TRBV5-1; clone_size: once; j_call: TRBJ1-4
cdr3_nt: TGTGCCAGCAGCGCAAACAGGATCCCTGCCTACGAGCAGTACTTC; cdr3_aa: CASSANRIPAYEQYF; d_call: NA; v_call: TRBV6-1; clone_size: NA; j_call: TRBJ2-7
cdr3_nt: TGTGCCAGCAGCGCCGCCGGGACTAACAATGAGCAGTTCTTC; cdr3_aa: CASSAAGTNNEQFF; d_call: TRBD2; v_call: TRBV9; clone_size: NA; j_call: TRBJ2-1
cdr3_nt: TGTGCCAGCACTAGACTAGCGGGAGTGCGGGAGCTGTTTTTT; cdr3_aa: CASTRLAGVRELFF; d_call: TRBD2; v_call: TRBV27; clone_size: NA; j_call: TRBJ2-2
cdr3_nt: TGTGCCAGCTCACCCACTTTCACGGGGGCAAGCCCTAACCCGAACAACTATGGCTACACCTTC; cdr3_aa: CASSPTFTGASPNPNNYGYTF; d_call: NA; v_call: TRBV18; clone_size: NA; j_call: TRBJ1-2
cdr3_nt: TGTGCCAGCAGTCCCGGGACTAGCGCTCCAGGATATTACGAGCAGTACTTC; cdr3_aa: CASSPGTSAPGYYEQYF; d_call: TRBD2; v_call: TRBV5-4; clone_size: NA; j_call: TRBJ2-7
cdr3_nt: TGTGCCACAACGGACGGGCTTTCGGGGCAGCCCCAGCATTTT; cdr3_aa: CATTDGLSGQPQHF; d_call: NA; v_call: TRBV10-3; clone_size: once; j_call: TRBJ1-5
cdr3_nt: TGTGCCAGCAACCTAAGGGCGGGGACGGCGGCCCATGGCTACACCTTC; cdr3_aa: CASNLRAGTAAHGYTF; d_call: NA; v_call: TRBV28; clone_size: NA; j_call: TRBJ1-2
cdr3_nt: TGTGCCAGCAGCCAGCCCCCCGGGACACTCTCCTACGAGCAGTACTTC; cdr3_aa: CASSQPPGTLSYEQYF; d_call: NA; v_call: TRBV5-6; clone_size: NA; j_call: TRBJ2-7
cdr3_nt: TGTGCCAGCAGTTATAATCTAGCGGGAGCCGTCTGGGAGCTGTTTTTT; cdr3_aa: CASSYNLAGAVWELFF; d_call: TRBD2; v_call: TRBV6-6; clone_size: NA; j_call: TRBJ2-2
cdr3_nt: TGTGCCAGCAGCTTGGCAGGGGGCAGTTACGAGCAGTACTTC; cdr3_aa: CASSLAGGSYEQYF; d_call: TRBD1; v_call: TRBV5-6; clone_size: NA; j_call: TRBJ2-7
cdr3_nt: TGCGCCAGCAGCCAAGTTATAAGGGAGAATGAAAAACTGTTTTTT; cdr3_aa: CASSQVIRENEKLFF; d_call: NA; v_call: TRBV4-1; clone_size: NA; j_call: TRBJ1-4
cdr3_nt: TGTGCCAGCTCACCGTGGGGAAGTGGGCCCTACGAGCAGTACTTC; cdr3_aa: CASSPWGSGPYEQYF; d_call: NA; v_call: TRBV18; clone_size: once; j_call: TRBJ2-7
cdr3_nt: TGTGCCAGCAGCTTAACAGGGTTTCCTGGAAACACCATATATTTT; cdr3_aa: CASSLTGFPGNTIYF; d_call: NA; v_call: TRBV7-2; clone_size: NA; j_call: TRBJ1-3
cdr3_nt: TGTGCCAGCAGCTTAGGAGTAGAGAGGAATCAGTACTTC; cdr3_aa: CASSLGVERNQYF; d_call: NA; v_call: TRBV7-2; clone_size: NA; j_call: TRBJ2-4
cdr3_nt: TGTGCCAGCAGTATAACTAGCGCCCTTTACAATGAGCAGTTCTTC; cdr3_aa: CASSITSALYNEQFF; d_call: TRBD2; v_call: TRBV27; clone_size: NA; j_call: TRBJ2-1
cdr3_nt: TGTGCCAGCAGTTTAGCGGTTGGGGGCTCCTACGAGCAGTACTTC; cdr3_aa: CASSLAVGGSYEQYF; d_call: NA; v_call: TRBV27; clone_size: NA; j_call: TRBJ2-7
cdr3_nt: TGTGCCAGCAGCGTAGCTCCCTCTGGGGCCAACGTCCTGACTTTC; cdr3_aa: CASSVAPSGANVLTF; d_call: NA; v_call: TRBV9; clone_size: NA; j_call: TRBJ2-6
cdr3_nt: TGTGCCAGCAGCCCAGACCGATGGACGCCCGAAAAACTGTTTTTT; cdr3_aa: CASSPDRWTPEKLFF; d_call: NA; v_call: TRBV7-2; clone_size: NA; j_call: TRBJ1-4
cdr3_nt: TGTGCCAGCAGTCCTGACAGGAACTATGGCTACACCTTC; cdr3_aa: CASSPDRNYGYTF; d_call: NA; v_call: TRBV28; clone_size: NA; j_call: TRBJ1-2
cdr3_nt: TGCAGCGTTGAAACCAGCGGGAGTAGTGAGCAGTTCTTC; cdr3_aa: CSVETSGSSEQFF; d_call: TRBD2; v_call: TRBV29-1; clone_size: NA; j_call: TRBJ2-1
cdr3_nt: TGTGCCAGCAGCTTATCTTGGCTAGCGGGAGGGCCGTCTGGAGGGCAGTTCTTC; cdr3_aa: CASSLSWLAGGPSGGQFF; d_call: TRBD2; v_call: TRBV7-9; clone_size: NA; j_call: TRBJ2-1
cdr3_nt: TGCGCCAGCAGCTTCGACAGGGGTAGCACAGATACGCAGTATTTT; cdr3_aa: CASSFDRGSTDTQYF; d_call: TRBD1; v_call: TRBV5-1; clone_size: NA; j_call: TRBJ2-3
cdr3_nt: TGTGCCAGTCCCGGACTGAGCAATCAGCCCCAGCATTTT; cdr3_aa: CASPGLSNQPQHF; d_call: NA; v_call: TRBV14; clone_size: NA; j_call: TRBJ1-5
cdr3_nt: TGCGCCAGCACCAAGGGGGCGTTAACCAAAAACATTCAGTACTTC; cdr3_aa: CASTKGALTKNIQYF; d_call: TRBD1; v_call: TRBV10-1; clone_size: once; j_call: TRBJ2-4
cdr3_nt: TGTGCCAGCAGCTTAGGCCAGACGCAAGAGACCCAGTACTTC; cdr3_aa: CASSLGQTQETQYF; d_call: NA; v_call: TRBV7-9; clone_size: NA; j_call: TRBJ2-5
cdr3_nt: TGCGCCAGCAGCTTGGTTCAGGGATCGGCCGGGGAGCTGTTTTTT; cdr3_aa: CASSLVQGSAGELFF; d_call: NA; v_call: TRBV5-1; clone_size: NA; j_call: TRBJ2-2
cdr3_nt: TGTGCCAGCAGCCCAGGGGGCGCAACTAATGAAAAACTGTTTTTT; cdr3_aa: CASSPGGATNEKLFF; d_call: TRBD1; v_call: TRBV6-5; clone_size: NA; j_call: TRBJ1-4